Only a few counts were recorded for the clone carrying this T cell receptor (beta chain). These data come from a study of blood T cells in healthy people across ages. For the second PCR, which ran for roughly 6 to 12 cycles, a sample-barcoded 5' primer and a J-beta primer mix were used. TCRdb ran MiXCR on the 5' RACE reads and lists one entry per CDR3 protein. The table includes some 850,000 distinct CDR3 sequences, around 25% detected once. The germline V gene has CDR1 SNHLY and CDR2 FYNNEI. There are 14 residues in the CDR3. This sample was also put to use in a study of T cells of mothers and their children. That paper adds: A slight, non-significant increase in overlap was found for related mother-child pairs relative to unrelated pairs.

The J gene is TRBJ2-5, the V gene TRBV2; D gene ambiguous. The end of the DNA aligns better with TRBJ2-7, so the J call may be wrong. The TCR originated in a boy aged 5 to 17 in good health. The sequenced material came from blood. CDR3: CASSPGSLEYEQYF. The CDR3 DNA sequence: TGTGCCAGCAGTCCAGGTAGCTTGGAATACGAGCAGTACTTC.